These T cell receptor beta chains were read from a single sample in a study of blood T cells in healthy people across ages. TCRdb analysed the 5' RACE reads with MiXCR anew, one entry per CDR3 protein. The repertoire holds 550,000 to 600,000 distinct CDR3 sequences, with 27% as singletons. Sequencing used blood. The origin of the receptors is a woman in her 70s in good health. CDR3s include the opening cysteine and the closing phenylalanine or tryptophan.

TRBJ1-2 TRBV12-3/TRBV12-4 10 CASSFRVTSF
TRBJ1-4 TRBV29-1 14 CSVADRGDNEKLFF
TRBJ1-5 TRBV6-2/TRBV6-3 13 CASIDRGDQPQHF
TRBJ1-1 TRBV5-1 12 CASSIPSDEAFF
TRBJ2-3 TRBV12-3/TRBV12-4 14 CASSKGSSTDTQYF
TRBJ1-2 TRBV7-2 15 CASSFNGGAGYGYTF
TRBJ1-1 TRBV20-1 12 CSARAGHTEAFF
TRBJ2-3 TRBV25-1 14 CASSSPLVSDTQYF
TRBJ2-1 TRBV20-1 13 CSASSGPRNEQFF
TRBJ1-2 TRBV7-2 13 CASSQGRGLGYTF
TRBJ2-5 TRBV20-1 12 CSASSGAGTQYF
TRBJ1-2 TRBV6-5 14 CASSGSGGGRGYTF
TRBJ2-3 TRBV7-9 14 CASSQAGNTDTQYF
TRBJ1-1 TRBV5-5 17 CASSLDSVGGDDTEAFF
TRBJ2-7 TRBV10-3 18 CAISTSRTSGGSSYEQYF
TRBJ1-2 TRBV20-1 14 CSAIRGDRVYGYTF
TRBJ1-5 TRBV20-1 15 CSAMTLGAYNQPQHF
- TRBV3-1 16 CASSQVWVGELREQFF
TRBJ2-1 TRBV11-2 14 CASSLAGGSDEQFF
TRBJ2-6 TRBV6-2/TRBV6-3 16 CASSPDRVSGANVLTF
TRBJ2-3 TRBV11-1 12 CASSLKVDTQYF
TRBJ1-4 TRBV12-3/TRBV12-4 15 CASSLATGGAEKLFF
TRBJ1-1 TRBV5-1 13 CASTTDISTEAFF
TRBJ2-3 TRBV4-2 16 CASSHALALHTDTQYF
TRBJ2-3 TRBV29-1 14 CSVELLPGTDTQYF
TRBJ1-5 TRBV6-2/TRBV6-3 11 CASSQAGPRYF
TRBJ2-7 TRBV21-1 15 CASSPGTGPSYEQYF
TRBJ2-5 TRBV7-2 17 CASSSRLAGNRRETQYF
TRBJ1-5 TRBV20-1 14 CSARGTGNNQPQHF
- TRBV20-1 14 CSAPGQGDLREQFF
TRBJ1-5 TRBV3-1 17 CASSQDPGPRGYQPQHF
TRBJ2-3 TRBV18 16 CASSQNRGRFTDTQYF
TRBJ1-5 TRBV5-1 15 CASSLQGAGNQPQHF
TRBJ2-2 TRBV27 16 CASSLLPQQHTGELFF
TRBJ2-2 TRBV11-2 15 CASSKDRVGTGELFF
TRBJ2-3 TRBV20-1 17 CSATRASGGSSTDTQYF
TRBJ2-7 TRBV5-1 16 CASSLNYGTNVGEQYF
TRBJ1-1 TRBV7-9 15 CASSPWDNMNTEAFF
TRBJ2-7 TRBV6-5 15 CASSYSLVAPYEQYF
TRBJ2-5 TRBV6-2/TRBV6-3 16 CASSYGGGTSEETQYF
TRBJ1-5 TRBV24-1 15 CATSLGQGQGEPQHF
TRBJ2-7 TRBV6-2/TRBV6-3 12 CASSQGLESQYF
TRBJ1-2 TRBV11-3 13 CASSLDSGNGYTF
TRBJ2-5 TRBV20-1 14 CSVSAGAAQETQYF
TRBJ2-1 TRBV12-3/TRBV12-4 14 CASSHTGPDNEQFF
TRBJ2-5 TRBV12-3/TRBV12-4 13 CASSSGEQETQYF
TRBJ2-3 TRBV2 15 CASSGIGQDTDTQYF
TRBJ2-6 TRBV3-1 12 CASSPSSNVLTF
TRBJ1-1 TRBV25-1 15 CASSGIGQGGDEAFF
- TRBV12-3/TRBV12-4 15 CASSLVLGGRNEQFF
TRBJ1-2 TRBV20-1 12 CSAVGTAYGYTF
TRBJ1-3 TRBV9 16 CASSPRHQSSGNTIYF
TRBJ2-1 TRBV5-5 15 CASSFQAGAYNEQFF
TRBJ1-1 TRBV5-5 13 CASSLWPGTEAFF
TRBJ1-1 TRBV6-2/TRBV6-3 12 CASMAGRTEAFF